The 7 T cell receptor beta chains reported below all come from one sample, sequenced in a study of blood T cell repertoires in COVID-19. Some clones are missing from TCRdb's copy, which holds only in-frame ones; the method was immunoSEQ multiplex PCR. The sample lists approximately 350,000 clones; 85% to 90% were seen once. The specimen sequenced was PBMCs or T cells enriched from blood (not recorded which). Receptors originate from a man between 18 and 29 years old who had recovered from COVID-19.

V is TRBV5-1 and J is TRBJ1-2; 10 bases are shared with TRBD1. Trimming took 5 bases from V and 4 from J; bases not matched to a gene: 8. CDR3 length: 15 residues. CDR1 and CDR2 from the germline V gene are SGHRS and YFSETQ. CDR3 sequence: CASRSGTGDSYGYTF. The CDR3, as DNA: TGCGCCAGCAGGTCCGGGACAGGGGACTCCTATGGCTACACCTTC.

This chain links TRBV19 with TRBJ1-1; 8 bases align to TRBD1. V lost 10 bases, J lost 12 bases, and 19 bases stayed unmatched. CDR3 length: 14 residues. The germline gives CDR1 LNHDA, CDR2 SQIVND (reference sequence). CDR3 sequence (DNA): TGTGCCACCAACCCCCGGACAGGGATCGGGTGCCCTTTCTTT. Its protein is CATNPRTGIGCPFF.

This clone was recorded only once. The chain recombines TRBV5-1 with TRBJ2-3; 8 nucleotides match TRBD1. The CDR3 has 16 residues. V dropped 4 bases and J dropped 2; count of bases not matched to a gene: 9. CDR1 is SGHRS and CDR2 is YFSETQ in the germline V gene. The CDR3 region is CASSHTGGSYTDTQYF. Written as DNA, the CDR3 is TGCGCCAGCAGCCACACAGGGGGTTCATACACAGATACGCAGTATTTT. The complete variable domain, with remaining parts taken from reference TRBV5-1 and TRBJ2-3, reads KAGVTQTPRYLIKTRGQQVTLSCSPISGHRSVSWYQQTPGQGLQFLFEYFSETQRNKGNFPGRFSGRQFSNSRSEMNVSTLELGDSALYLCASSHTGGSYTDTQYFGPGTRLTVL.

The rearrangement links TRBV27 to TRBJ1-1; TRBD1 matches at 8 bases. The CDR3 runs to 16 residues. J was trimmed by 1 base and V by 5 bases; bases with no gene match: 9. In germline, CDR1 is MNHEY, CDR2 SMNVEV (reference sequence). CDR3 region: CASSRQGFIRNTEAFF. The CDR3 DNA reads as TGTGCCAGCAGTAGACAGGGGTTTATTCGGAACACTGAAGCTTTCTTT.

This clone was detected once. The J gene is TRBJ2-1, the V gene TRBV5-1, with D possibly matching TRBD1 (6 bases). The CDR3 is 15 amino acids. Germline lookup yields CDR1 SGHRS and CDR2 YFSETQ. V was shortened by 4 bases and J by 9 bases, with 20 bases between the two germline ends. The CDR3 loop is CASSERKGEVLEQFF. As DNA, the CDR3 is TGCGCCAGCAGCGAAAGAAAGGGGGAAGTCCTTGAGCAGTTCTTC.

The rearrangement uses TRBV2 and TRBJ1-1, with D hard to call. Trimming took off 3 bases at V and 1 base at J, with 9 bases between the two ends. The CDR3 is made up of 14 amino acids. The germline gives CDR1 SNHLY, CDR2 FYNNEI. CDR3 bases: TGTGCCAGCAGTGAGGGTAGAGGGAACACTGAAGCTTTCTTT. The encoded protein is CASSEGRGNTEAFF.

V and J are TRBV25-1 and TRBJ2-3, with D possibly matching TRBD2 (5 bases). The V gene lost 6 bases and the J gene lost 3 bases, with 10 bases spanning the gap. Per germline, CDR1 MGHDK and CDR2 SYGVNS. CDR3 length: 13 residues. This CDR3 is CASRTTRTDTQYF. As DNA, the CDR3 is TGTGCCAGCAGGACAACTAGAACAGATACGCAGTATTTT.